This is a list of T cell receptor beta chains from one sample in a study of cytomegalovirus exposure and HLA in healthy donors. TCRdb's copy holds only in-frame clones and misses some; the assay was immunoSEQ multiplex PCR. The sample holds fewer than 250,000 clones, 65% to 85% seen once. Sequences were obtained from PBMCs. The receptors originated from a man between 18 and 29 years old in good health and CMV-seronegative. Both conserved end residues are part of each CDR3. Each record gives: D gene, V gene, clone size, J gene, CDR3 DNA, CDR3 protein. The D gene is left open where the match is weak. The size of a clone is reported for some rows only, either as once, few or many, or as a class for expanded clones.

>NA|TRBV11-2|few|TRBJ1-2
TGTGCCAGCAGCTTATTTCAGGGAAACTATGGCTACACCTTC
CASSLFQGNYGYTF
>TRBD2|TRBV7-9|NA|TRBJ2-3
TGTGCCAGCAGCCCAGGGGGGACTAGCGGGGGATACACAGATACGCAGTATTTT
CASSPGGTSGGYTDTQYF
>TRBD2|TRBV7-2|NA|TRBJ2-1
TGTGCCAGCGGCGGCGGGGGGAGCTCCTACAATGAGCAGTTCTTC
CASGGGGSSYNEQFF
>TRBD1|TRBV11-3|NA|TRBJ2-2
TGTGCCAGCAGCCTCACAGGGGGAAACACCGGGGAGCTGTTTTTT
CASSLTGGNTGELFF
>TRBD1|TRBV28|NA|TRBJ1-1
TGTGCCAGCAGTCCTGTCAGGCAGGGGGTTACTTTTATGAACACTGAAGCTTTCTTT
CASSPVRQGVTFMNTEAFF
>NA|TRBV4-1|NA|TRBJ1-4
TGCGCCAGCAGCCAAGTTGGCGGGATCGCTTATGAAAAACTGTTTTTT
CASSQVGGIAYEKLFF
>TRBD1|TRBV5-1|NA|TRBJ2-7
TGCGCCAGCAGCTTGGAGGGACAGGGGTTCGACGAGCAGTACTTC
CASSLEGQGFDEQYF
>TRBD1|TRBV28|NA|TRBJ1-2
TGTGCCAGCAGCCCGACAGGGGGAAGCTATGGCTACACCTTC
CASSPTGGSYGYTF
>TRBD1|TRBV19|NA|TRBJ1-5
TGTGCCAGTAGTGCCCGACAGGGGACGTCTCAGCCCCAGCATTTT
CASSARQGTSQPQHF
>NA|TRBV4-1|NA|TRBJ1-4
TGCGCCAGCAGCCAATCAACAGGGCCTATCACTAATGAAAAACTGTTTTTT
CASSQSTGPITNEKLFF
>TRBD1|TRBV6-4|NA|TRBJ1-6
TGTGCCAGCAGTGACCAGGGGGGAAATTCACCCCTCCACTTT
CASSDQGGNSPLHF
>TRBD1|TRBV6-1|NA|TRBJ2-1
TGTGCCAGCAGTGGACAGGGCTGGGAGCAGTTCTTC
CASSGQGWEQFF
>TRBD1|TRBV7-9|NA|TRBJ1-1
TGTTCCAGCAGCTTAGGGGGCGGGAACACTGAAGCTTTCTTT
CSSSLGGGNTEAFF
>NA|TRBV19|NA|TRBJ2-3
TGTGCCAGTAGTATATCGCAGGGTGGAACAGATACGCAGTATTTT
CASSISQGGTDTQYF
>TRBD1|TRBV25-1|NA|TRBJ1-6
TGTGCCAGCAGTGAATTTCGGGACAGCAATTCACCCCTCCACTTT
CASSEFRDSNSPLHF
>NA|TRBV7-9|few|TRBJ2-7
TGTGCCAGCAGCGGAGCGTATATCGGGGTGCAGTACTTC
CASSGAYIGVQYF
>TRBD1|TRBV2|once|TRBJ1-2
TGTGCCAGCAGTGAACCAACAGGGGTCTATGGCTACACCTTC
CASSEPTGVYGYTF
>TRBD1|TRBV27|NA|TRBJ2-7
TGTGCCAGCAGTTCCTCCCGGGACAGCCTGAGGTACGAGCAGTACTTC
CASSSSRDSLRYEQYF
>TRBD2|TRBV10-3|NA|TRBJ2-3
TGTGCCATCAGTGAGTCGACGCTAGCGGGAAGCACAGATACGCAGTATTTT
CAISESTLAGSTDTQYF
>TRBD1|TRBV10-3|few|TRBJ2-5
TGTGCCATCAGGGGGACAGGAATGGAAGAGACCCAGTACTTC
CAIRGTGMEETQYF
>TRBD1|TRBV27|NA|TRBJ1-5
TGTGCCAGCACCCACCAGACAGGGGAGAGGCGACAGCCCCAGCATTTT
CASTHQTGERRQPQHF
>TRBD2|TRBV13|NA|TRBJ2-5
TGTGCCAGCAGCTCCCCGGGACTAGCGGGAGCGGAGACCCAGTACTTC
CASSSPGLAGAETQYF
>NA|TRBV25-1|NA|TRBJ2-7
TGTGCCAGCAGTGACCTGGGGGGAGCCCTCTCCTACGAGCAGTACTTC
CASSDLGGALSYEQYF
>TRBD2|TRBV30|once|TRBJ2-3
TGTGCCTGGAGTACCCCTAGCGGAGGGTTCACAGATACGCAGTATTTT
CAWSTPSGGFTDTQYF
>TRBD1|TRBV7-9|NA|TRBJ2-5
TGTGCCAGCAGCTTAGGACGGGACAGGGTAACGGAGACCCAGTACTTC
CASSLGRDRVTETQYF
>NA|TRBV7-6|NA|TRBJ2-7
TGTGCCAGCAGCTTAGAGCAGGGGAGTCACGAGCAGTACTTC
CASSLEQGSHEQYF
>TRBD2|TRBV11-1|NA|TRBJ2-7
TGTGCCAGCAGTCTTAGCGGGAGGATCTACGAGCAGTACTTC
CASSLSGRIYEQYF
>NA|TRBV21-1|NA|TRBJ1-2
TGTGCCAGCAGCAAAGAGGCCGGGACAGAAACGACCTATGGCTACACCTTC
CASSKEAGTETTYGYTF
>TRBD2|TRBV7-9|NA|TRBJ2-5
TGTGCCAGCAGCTTAGGTGGCGGGGGGACCCAAGAGACCCAGTACTTC
CASSLGGGGTQETQYF
>NA|TRBV7-8|NA|TRBJ1-5
TGTGCCAGCAGCCTAAATGGTGGAGTACAGCCCCAGCATTTT
CASSLNGGVQPQHF
>TRBD1|TRBV7-9|NA|TRBJ1-3
TGTGCCAGCAGCCCGGGACAGCAAGAAAACACCATATATTTT
CASSPGQQENTIYF
>NA|TRBV29-1|NA|TRBJ2-7
TGCAGCGTTGAGGGGCTATACGAGCAGTACTTC
CSVEGLYEQYF
>TRBD2|TRBV19|NA|TRBJ2-3
TGTGCCAGTAGCCCGGCTAGCGGGAGAGATACGCAGTATTTT
CASSPASGRDTQYF
>NA|TRBV10-1|NA|TRBJ1-1
TGCGCCAGCAGTGAGGTCGGGGGCACTGAAGCTTTCTTT
CASSEVGGTEAFF
>TRBD1|TRBV9|NA|TRBJ1-3
TGTGCCAGCAGCGTAGAGGGACAGGGGCATTGGAACACCATATATTTT
CASSVEGQGHWNTIYF
>TRBD2|TRBV7-8|few|TRBJ2-2
TGTGCCAGCAGCTTAGTAGCGGGGCCGGACACCGGGGAGCTGTTTTTT
CASSLVAGPDTGELFF
>NA|TRBV4-1|once|TRBJ1-5
TGCGCCAGCAGCCAATACTCCGAGAATCAGCCCCAGCATTTT
CASSQYSENQPQHF
>TRBD1|TRBV7-2|NA|TRBJ1-2
TGTGCCAGCAGCTTAATTCCCGGGACAGGGGGCTATGGCTACACCTTC
CASSLIPGTGGYGYTF
>NA|TRBV29-1|NA|TRBJ2-1
TGCAGCGCTCAGGCGGGCTTGGGAGCCAATGAGCAGTTCTTC
CSAQAGLGANEQFF
>TRBD2|TRBV10-3|NA|TRBJ2-5
TGTGCCATCAGTGATACGAAGCGGGAGGGCCTGGAAGAAGAGACCCAGTACTTC
CAISDTKREGLEEETQYF